These 25 T cell receptor beta chains originate from one sample sequenced in a study of T cells in Graves' hyperthyroidism and ophthalmopathy. From RNA transcripts, TCR beta CDR3 regions were amplified. TCR CDR3 underwent first-round RT-PCR with the HTBI primer set. TCRdb re-analysed the multiplex PCR reads in MiXCR, keeping a single row per CDR3 protein. Here the sample spans about 500,000 distinct CDR3 sequences, 40% to 55% being singletons. Input material: peripheral blood or thyroid tissue (not recorded which). Receptors were obtained from an adult woman with Graves' disease, either hyperthyroidism or ophthalmopathy (not recorded which).

The chain employs TRBV20-1 and TRBJ1-6, with D possibly TRBD1 on 5 matching bases. The CDR3 runs to 13 residues. Trimming took 4 bases from V and 7 from J, leaving 11 bases between them. CDR1 is DFQATT and CDR2 is SNEGSKA in the germline V gene (reference sequence). The DNA of the CDR3 is TGCAGTGCTAATCCCAGGGAGAATTCACCCCTCCACTTT. This sequence encodes CSANPRENSPLHF.

The chain joins TRBV5-1 to TRBJ2-7; a weak D match, TRBD2 (6 bases). Germline V lookup: CDR1 SGHRS, CDR2 YFSETQ. The CDR3 totals 16 residues. The ends were cut back, 4 bases at V and 2 bases at J, with 19 bases in the middle. CDR3 in amino acids: CASSQERTGGTYEQYF. The CDR3 nucleotides are TGCGCCAGCAGCCAAGAGAGAACGGGCGGGACCTACGAGCAGTACTTC.

The sample holds a few counts of this clonotype. This chain connects TRBV29-1 to TRBJ2-7, with D possibly being TRBD2 (5 bases). With 1 base removed from V and 5 bases from J, the gap between germline ends came to 12 bases. CDR3 size: 13 residues. In germline, CDR1 is SQVTM, CDR2 ANQGSEA. CDR3 in DNA: TGCAGCGTTGAAGGGGGAGCCCATGACGAGCAGTACTTC. It yields the protein CSVEGGAHDEQYF.

The V and J genes are TRBV29-1 and TRBJ1-1; a possible D gene is TRBD1 (5 bases). V lost 4 bases, J lost 5 bases, and 14 bases lay in between. This CDR3 comprises 13 residues. Germline assignment: CDR1 SQVTM and CDR2 ANQGSEA. CDR3 bases: TGCAGCGTTGGGTTTTCAGGGAGGACTGAAGCTTTCTTT. Amino acids: CSVGFSGRTEAFF.

This sequence joins TRBV19 and TRBJ2-2, with TRBD1 matching over 8 bases. Per germline, CDR1 LNHDA and CDR2 SQIVND (reference sequence). The junction had 11 bases not matched to a gene; V was cut back by 10 bases and J by 4 bases. This CDR3 is 15 amino acids long. This CDR3 is CATEDRGLVTGELFF. DNA for the CDR3: TGTGCCACCGAAGACAGGGGTTTGGTCACCGGGGAGCTGTTTTTT.

The chain links TRBV29-1 to TRBJ1-5; D might be TRBD1 (5 bases). This CDR3 is 12 amino acids long. V lost 4 bases to trimming and J lost 11 bases, with 15 bases between them. Per germline, CDR1 SQVTM and CDR2 ANQGSEA. The CDR3 loop is CSVVTDQWAQHF. The CDR3 nucleotides are TGCAGCGTTGTGACAGACCAATGGGCCCAGCATTTT.

The chain employs TRBV10-3 and TRBJ1-1; tentative D call: TRBD1 (6 bases). The CDR3 consists of 15 residues. Germline lookup yields CDR1 ENHRY and CDR2 SYGVKD. V was cut by 0 bases and J by 3 bases, with 11 bases left in between. In DNA, the CDR3 is TGTGCCATCAGTGAGTCTACAGGGAGGGACACTGAAGCTTTCTTT. Its protein is CAISESTGRDTEAFF.

V and J are TRBV6-6 and TRBJ2-2; D gene unclear. From germline, CDR1 is MNHNY and CDR2 SVGAGI (reference sequence). The V and J ends lost 7 bases and 6 bases respectively, with 9 bases between them. The CDR3 has 12 amino acids. The CDR3 loop is CASIPESGELFF. CDR3 DNA: TGTGCCAGCATCCCGGAGTCCGGGGAGCTGTTTTTT.

This clonotype was seen many times. This chain uses TRBV20-1 with TRBJ1-6, with D perhaps TRBD1 (6 bases). V lost 7 bases, J lost 9 bases, and 16 bases lay in between. The CDR3 sequence is 13 residues long. The germline CDR1 and CDR2 sequences are DFQATT and SNEGSKA (reference sequence). The CDR3 coding sequence is TGCAGTGTCCAGAGGACAGAGGGTTCACCCCTCCACTTT. Residues: CSVQRTEGSPLHF.

The chain links TRBV20-1 to TRBJ1-4, with TRBD1 matching over 7 bases. Germline loops: CDR1 DFQATT, CDR2 SNEGSKA (reference sequence). V shed 2 bases, J shed 8 bases, and the junction held 8 bases outside the gene matches. This CDR3 comprises 14 residues. The CDR3 spells CSARSTGMGEKLFF. The CDR3 DNA reads as TGCAGTGCTAGATCGACAGGGATGGGGGAAAAACTGTTTTTT.

This clonotype was counted a single time. The CDR3 coding sequence is TGCAGTGCTCCCTCTAGCGGGGCGGATACGCAGTATTTT. It yields the protein CSAPSSGADTQYF. The V and J genes are TRBV20-1 and TRBJ2-3, with 9 bases identical to TRBD2. The CDR3 runs 13 residues. The germline CDR1 and CDR2 sequences are DFQATT and SNEGSKA (reference sequence). V was clipped by 5 bases and J by 6 bases; unmatched bases: 6.

This sequence joins TRBV6-6 and TRBJ1-1, with 9 bases fitting TRBD1. Trimming took 8 bases from V and 12 from J; bases not matched to a gene: 7. The germline CDR1 and CDR2 sequences are MNHNY and SVGAGI (reference sequence). This CDR3 has 11 residues. CDR3 residues: CASSRQGVTFF. CDR3 sequence (DNA): TGTGCCAGCTCCCGACAGGGGGTAACTTTCTTT.

This clonotype was recorded once. The chain recombines TRBV19 with TRBJ2-2, with D unclear. Per the germline V gene, CDR1 is LNHDA and CDR2 is SQIVND (reference sequence). There are 12 residues in the CDR3. Trimming removed 7 bases from V and 2 bases from J, with 5 bases in between. The CDR3 coding sequence is TGTGCCAGTATCCCCAACACCGGGGAGCTGTTTTTT. Translating it yields CASIPNTGELFF.

This clonotype was found many times. This chain connects TRBV11-2 to TRBJ1-1, with D hard to call. Germline V gene sequence: CDR1 SGHAT, CDR2 FQNNGV. The CDR3 is 17 residues long. V was cut by 4 bases and J by 0 bases, with 18 bases left in between. CDR3 DNA sequence: TGTGCCAGCAGCTCCCGGGAGCAAGGTAGAATGAACACTGAAGCTTTCTTT. This codes for CASSSREQGRMNTEAFF.

Here the CDR3 reads CSAEATEANYGYTF. CDR3 coding DNA: TGCAGTGCTGAAGCGACGGAAGCTAACTATGGCTACACCTTC. This chain links TRBV20-1 with TRBJ1-2; D is unclear. The CDR3 runs to 14 residues. Trimming cost V 5 bases and J 0 bases, with 13 bases left between them. Germline V gene sequence: CDR1 DFQATT, CDR2 SNEGSKA (reference sequence).

In its sample, this clonotype was seen many times. The chain recombines TRBV5-4 with TRBJ2-2; D ambiguous. Germline V gives CDR1 SGHNT, CDR2 YYREEE (reference sequence). The CDR3 has 14 amino acids. Deletions cut 2 bases from V and 1 base from J, with 6 bases between. The DNA for the CDR3 is TGTGCCAGCAGCTTCGTACAGAACACCGGGGAGCTGTTTTTT. Amino acid sequence: CASSFVQNTGELFF.

This chain joins TRBV4-2 and TRBJ2-2; D is perhaps TRBD1 (6 bases). Trimming stripped 1 base from V and 0 bases from J, with 12 bases between. Germline loops: CDR1 LGHNA, CDR2 YNFKEQ. This CDR3 comprises 17 residues. CDR3 sequence (DNA): TGTGCCAGCAGCCAAGCTGGAGGACAGCCGAACACCGGGGAGCTGTTTTTT. It is translated as CASSQAGGQPNTGELFF.

This clonotype was detected many times. This chain's CDR3 is CASSPAGLAGFAGELFF. CDR3 DNA sequence: TGTGCCAGTAGCCCGGCGGGACTAGCGGGGTTCGCCGGGGAGCTGTTTTTT. The chain carries TRBV19 and TRBJ2-2; 13 bases agree with TRBD2. CDR1 is LNHDA, CDR2 SQIVND, per germline (reference sequence). This CDR3 has 17 residues. J gave up 6 bases and V 6 bases, and 10 bases lay outside the gene matches.

This clonotype was recorded many times. The chain couples TRBV2 to TRBJ1-5, with a possible D match to TRBD1 (6 bases). Germline-derived CDR1 and CDR2 are SNHLY and FYNNEI. The CDR3 is made up of 14 amino acids. Between the trimmed V and J ends, which lost 5 bases and 4 bases, there was a span of 12 bases. The CDR3 DNA reads TGTGCCAGCAGTTCTGTAGGGGGTAATCAGCCCCAGCATTTT. It encodes CASSSVGGNQPQHF.

This clonotype has more than one count but fewer than ten. The chain recombines TRBV2 with TRBJ1-6, with 7 nucleotides matching TRBD1. There are 15 residues in the CDR3. Germline CDR1 is SNHLY and CDR2 is FYNNEI. V was pared by 5 bases and J by 7 bases, with 8 bases of the junction left unmatched. This CDR3 is CASSPQGMENSPLHF. CDR3 bases: TGTGCCAGCAGTCCACAGGGGATGGAAAATTCACCCCTCCACTTT.

Concerning this clonotype itself: This may come from a read error, since a much larger clone is one base off. V and J are TRBV4-1 and TRBJ1-5; no firm D call. Germline lookup yields CDR1 MGHRA and CDR2 YSYEKL. CDR3 length equals 14 residues. The chain's CDR3 is CASSPVAGNQSQHF. The CDR3 DNA sequence: TGCGCCAGCAGCCCCGTGGCCGGCAATCAGTCCCAGCATTTT.

This clonotype was counted between two and nine times. The chain links TRBV7-9 to TRBJ2-7; D remains unclear. Trimming removed 5 bases at V and 6 bases at J, with 14 bases between. Germline CDR1 SEHNR, CDR2 FQNEAQ (reference sequence). CDR3 length equals 13 residues. CDR3 bases: TGTGCCAGCAGCCCTCTTACATATTCCGAGCAGTACTTC. Encoded protein: CASSPLTYSEQYF.

This clonotype was counted at least ten times. The chain couples TRBV6-1 to TRBJ1-4; D remains ambiguous. The CDR3 length is 13 residues. V was pared by 1 base and J by 7 bases, with 7 bases between. Germline-derived CDR1 and CDR2 are MNHNS and SASEGT. The CDR3 DNA reads as TGTGCCAGCAGTGAAGTAGGATCTGAAAAACTGTTTTTT. This gives the protein CASSEVGSEKLFF.

This clonotype showed up just once. J is TRBJ1-1 and V is TRBV10-3, with a tentative D call TRBD1 (6 bases). The CDR3 runs 15 residues. CDR1 is ENHRY, CDR2 SYGVKD, per germline. Deletions cut 6 bases from V and 5 bases from J, with 19 bases between. As DNA, the CDR3 is TGTGCCATCAGCTTAAATTACAGGGTTGGGACTGAAGCTTTCTTT. Translated, it gives CAISLNYRVGTEAFF.

This clonotype was counted at least ten times. The V and J genes are TRBV19 and TRBJ2-7; the D call may be TRBD1 or TRBD2 (5 bases each). Trimming cost V 6 bases and J 7 bases, with 19 bases left between them. CDR1 LNHDA and CDR2 SQIVND come from the germline V gene (reference sequence). The CDR3 has 14 amino acids. The chain's CDR3 is CASSSGTDTREQYF. As DNA, the CDR3 is TGTGCCAGTAGCTCCGGGACCGATACGAGGGAGCAGTACTTC.